The rows below give T cell receptor beta chains drawn from one sample of a study of cytotoxic CD8 clonotypes in ibrutinib-treated CLL. Assay used: immunoSEQ multiplex PCR; TCRdb lists only in-frame clones, some missing. The sample has about 120,000 clones; roughly 60% are singletons. The starting material was PBMCs, obtained after 24 months of ibrutinib treatment. These receptors were collected from a human donor with chronic lymphocytic leukemia. The CDR3 runs from the conserved cysteine through the conserved F or W. D genes are given only for firm matches. Some rows mark clone size as missing; the rest say once, few, many or name a class of expanded clone.

D	size	length	J	V	CDR3	DNA
TRBD1	few	15	TRBJ1-6	TRBV5-1	CASSFEGTGQSPLHF	TGCGCCAGCAGCTTCGAAGGGACAGGGCAGTCACCCCTCCACTTT
.	once	17	TRBJ1-5	TRBV7-9	CASSSPTTVYNNQPQHF	TGTGCCAGCAGCTCACCCACCACCGTCTATAACAATCAGCCCCAGCATTTT
TRBD1	.	14	TRBJ2-1	TRBV29-1	CSANQGASFDEQFF	TGCAGCGCTAATCAGGGGGCGAGCTTCGATGAGCAGTTCTTC
.	few	12	TRBJ1-2	TRBV5-6	CASSLAAYGYTF	TGTGCCAGCAGCTTGGCCGCCTATGGCTACACCTTC
.	.	16	TRBJ2-2	TRBV25-1	CASSGTSVGRAGELFF	TGTGCCAGCAGTGGAACCTCAGTCGGACGGGCCGGGGAGCTGTTTTTT
.	.	12	TRBJ2-3	TRBV2	CASSLSTDTQYF	TGTGCCAGCAGTCTTAGCACAGATACGCAGTATTTT
TRBD1	few	17	TRBJ1-4	TRBV7-9	CASSLGRTGGEGEKLFF	TGTGCCAGCAGCTTAGGTCGGACAGGGGGAGAAGGCGAAAAACTGTTTTTT
TRBD1	.	15	TRBJ2-3	TRBV5-1	CASSRGQGGTDTQYF	TGCGCCAGCAGCAGGGGACAGGGGGGCACAGATACGCAGTATTTT
.	.	15	TRBJ1-2	TRBV2	CASRTASAANYGYTF	TGTGCCAGCAGGACGGCGTCGGCAGCAAACTATGGCTACACCTTC
TRBD2	few	14	TRBJ2-7	TRBV30	CAWSQSSGSYEQYF	TGTGCCTGGAGTCAATCTAGCGGAAGCTACGAGCAGTACTTC
.	.	17	TRBJ2-7	TRBV14	CASSQGDGLTGTYEQYF	TGTGCCAGCAGCCAGGGCGACGGCCTCACTGGAACCTACGAGCAGTACTTC
.	few	14	TRBJ2-7	TRBV7-6	CASSPQGNIYEQYF	TGTGCCAGCAGCCCCCAGGGAAATATCTACGAGCAGTACTTC
.	.	14	TRBJ2-7	TRBV9	CASSVAPNTYEQYF	TGTGCCAGCAGCGTCGCGCCCAATACCTACGAGCAGTACTTC
TRBD1	.	16	TRBJ1-6	TRBV2	CASSGTGGNYNSPLHF	TGTGCCAGCAGTGGGACAGGGGGCAATTATAATTCACCCCTCCACTTT
.	.	13	TRBJ2-4	TRBV2	CASTSDREGIQYF	TGTGCCAGCACCTCGGACAGGGAGGGCATTCAGTACTTC
.	.	16	TRBJ1-6	TRBV7-9	CASSKDRSSYNSPLHF	TGTGCCAGCAGCAAGGACAGAAGCTCCTATAATTCACCCCTCCACTTT
TRBD1	.	16	TRBJ2-2	TRBV7-9	CASSPLDRERTGELFF	TGTGCCAGCAGCCCACTGGACAGGGAACGCACCGGGGAGCTGTTTTTT
.	few	12	TRBJ1-2	TRBV9	CASSVESSGYTF	TGTGCCAGCAGCGTAGAGAGCAGTGGCTACACCTTC
.	.	15	TRBJ2-2	TRBV5-5	CASSLVQGTTGELFF	TGTGCCAGCAGCTTGGTACAGGGCACCACCGGGGAGCTGTTTTTT
.	once	13	TRBJ2-1	TRBV6-1	CASSEVARNEQFF	TGTGCCAGCAGTGAAGTTGCAAGGAATGAGCAGTTCTTC
TRBD1	.	14	TRBJ1-4	TRBV30	CAWSRTGGGEKLFF	TGTGCCTGGAGTAGGACAGGGGGCGGTGAAAAACTGTTTTTT
.	once	16	TRBJ1-3	TRBV18	CASSPSRQVTGNTIYF	TGTGCCAGCTCACCAAGTAGACAGGTCACTGGAAACACCATATATTTT
TRBD2	few	17	TRBJ2-3	TRBV9	CASSGGTSGGLTDTQYF	TGTGCCAGCAGCGGAGGGACTAGCGGGGGGCTAACAGATACGCAGTATTTT
.	.	15	TRBJ2-1	TRBV7-2	CASSLDSAVHNEQFF	TGTGCCAGCAGTCTCGACTCTGCGGTCCACAATGAGCAGTTCTTC
.	.	14	TRBJ2-1	TRBV7-2	CASSFRGVNNEQFF	TGTGCCAGCAGCTTTAGGGGAGTTAACAATGAGCAGTTCTTC
.	.	16	TRBJ1-5	TRBV6-1	CASTEDWTRSNQPQHF	TGTGCCAGCACTGAGGATTGGACCCGTAGCAATCAGCCCCAGCATTTT
.	.	12	TRBJ1-5	TRBV29-1	CSVGAGDQPQHF	TGCAGCGTTGGCGCAGGTGATCAGCCCCAGCATTTT
.	.	16	TRBJ2-3	TRBV7-2	CASSLQARGGTDTQYF	TGTGCCAGCAGCTTACAGGCAAGGGGGGGCACAGATACGCAGTATTTT
.	.	15	TRBJ2-7	TRBV11-3	CASKSPGVSYSEQYF	TGTGCCAGCAAGTCACCAGGGGTGAGCTACAGCGAGCAGTACTTC
.	.	12	TRBJ1-2	TRBV25-1	CASSESGSGYTF	TGTGCCAGCAGTGAATCGGGATCTGGCTACACCTTC
.	few	10	TRBJ1-1	TRBV29-1	CSALNTEAFF	TGCAGCGCGCTTAACACTGAAGCTTTCTTT
.	.	12	TRBJ2-7	TRBV13	CASSKLPYEQYF	TGTGCCAGCAGTAAACTCCCCTACGAGCAGTACTTC
.	few	14	TRBJ1-1	TRBV28	CASKTGVGNTEAFF	TGTGCCAGCAAGACCGGAGTCGGGAACACTGAAGCTTTCTTT
.	.	12	TRBJ2-1	TRBV6-5	CASSKQGFGQFF	TGTGCCAGCAGCAAACAGGGATTCGGGCAGTTCTTC
.	.	14	TRBJ1-1	TRBV7-9	CASSSGGDTTEAFF	TGTGCCAGCAGCTCCGGGGGAGACACTACTGAAGCTTTCTTT
TRBD1	.	12	TRBJ1-2	TRBV19	CASSSPGGGYTF	TGTGCCAGTAGTAGCCCAGGGGGTGGCTACACCTTC
.	.	17	TRBJ2-2	TRBV25-1	CASRNGGGQANTGELFF	TGTGCCAGCAGAAATGGGGGCGGGCAGGCGAACACCGGGGAGCTGTTTTTT
.	.	16	TRBJ2-5	TRBV5-6	CASSPRGAGDQETQYF	TGTGCCAGCAGCCCCCGGGGGGCGGGGGACCAAGAGACCCAGTACTTC
.	once	14	TRBJ1-1	TRBV30	CAWSQGGGNTEAFF	TGTGCCTGGAGCCAAGGCGGTGGGAACACTGAAGCTTTCTTT
.	.	11	TRBJ1-1	TRBV6-1	CASRIGTEAFF	TGTGCCAGCAGAATAGGTACTGAAGCTTTCTTT
.	.	14	TRBJ2-6	TRBV30	CAWSLNSGANVLTF	TGTGCCTGGAGTCTTAACTCTGGGGCCAACGTCCTGACTTTC
.	.	12	TRBJ1-2	TRBV10-3	CAIGKDGTGYTF	TGTGCCATCGGAAAGGACGGAACTGGCTACACCTTC